These 24 T cell receptor beta chains were sequenced from one sample in a study of vaccination and CD4 T cells after COVID-19. Their antigens are not known. Specified treatment: roughly nine-day PBMC culture with coronavirus spike peptide pools or control peptides (ViraFEST assay). Sequence data for DNA of cultured CD4+ T cells were generated by the Oncomine TCR Beta short-read assay. TCRdb ran MiXCR on the PCR reads and lists one entry per CDR3 protein. This sample has approximately 12,000 distinct CDR3 sequences, with around 40% found just once. Sequencing was done on a sample of cultured CD4+ T cells from blood. These receptors were obtained from a human donor with COVID-19.

The chain uses TRBV11-3 and TRBJ2-2; D is perhaps TRBD2 (6 bases). V was cut by 1 base and J by 6 bases, with 15 bases left in between. The CDR3 covers 16 residues. The germline CDR1 and CDR2 sequences are SGHNT and YENEEA. In DNA form, the CDR3 reads TGTGCCAGCAGCTTAGCGACGGGAGCGATCGCCGGGGAGCTGTTTTTT. Its protein product is CASSLATGAIAGELFF.

CDR3 region: CAWSGTNGGQPQHF. CDR3 DNA sequence: TGTGCCTGGAGTGGGACAAATGGGGGTCAGCCCCAGCATTTT. The chain has TRBV30 and TRBJ1-5; a weak D match, TRBD1 (5 bases). Germline V gene data show CDR1 as GTSNPN and CDR2 as SVGIG (reference sequence). With 1 base removed from V and 6 bases from J, the gap between germline ends came to 13 bases. This CDR3 is built from 14 residues.

This sequence joins TRBV18 and TRBJ1-5; TRBD1 aligns across 7 bases. CDR3 length: 14 residues. Trimming at V came to 6 bases and at J to 4 bases, leaving 6 bases not matched to a gene. Germline V lookup: CDR1 KGHSH, CDR2 LQKENI. For the CDR3, the DNA is TGTGCCAGCTCCCGGGACAGCCCAAATCAGCCCCAGCATTTT. It translates to CASSRDSPNQPQHF.

The chain carries TRBV12-3 or TRBV12-4 and TRBJ1-4; D is undetermined. V was shortened by 3 bases and J by 4 bases, with 12 bases between the two germline ends. The CDR3 is made up of 15 amino acids. In nucleotides, the CDR3 is TGTGCCAGCAGTTTTGTAGGGCAGATTAATGAAAAACTGTTTTTT. Its protein product is CASSFVGQINEKLFF.

The chain couples TRBV7-9 to TRBJ1-3; possibly TRBD1 for D (6 bases). The CDR3 length is 16 residues. Between the trimmed V and J ends, which lost 4 bases and 0 bases, there was a span of 13 bases. Germline assignment: CDR1 SEHNR and CDR2 FQNEAQ (reference sequence). CDR3 DNA sequence: TGTGCCAGCAGCTGGCCTCCGGGGGCCTCTGGAAACACCATATATTTT. Protein sequence: CASSWPPGASGNTIYF.

The chain employs TRBV30 and TRBJ1-5; 9 bases are shared with TRBD1. This CDR3 is built from 14 residues. Germline V gives CDR1 GTSNPN, CDR2 SVGIG (reference sequence). Trimming removed 8 bases from V and 1 base from J; junction bases left unmatched: 6. CDR3 residues: CAGQGKQSNQPQHF. The DNA of the CDR3 is TGTGCCGGACAGGGGAAGCAAAGCAATCAGCCCCAGCATTTT.

This sequence joins TRBV7-9 and TRBJ1-2; D gene ambiguous. V was pared by 6 bases and J by 4 bases, with 9 bases between. The CDR3 length is 12 residues. Germline CDR1 is SEHNR and CDR2 is FQNEAQ (reference sequence). CDR3 bases: TGTGCCAGCAGTCTAGGTGGCTATGGCTACACCTTC. It encodes CASSLGGYGYTF.

This clonotype was seen more than once but under ten times. The chain combines TRBV20-1 with TRBJ1-1; TRBD1 might be the D (5 bases). The germline V gene encodes CDR1 DFQATT and CDR2 SNEGSKA (reference sequence). There are 12 residues in the CDR3. Trimming left V 5 bases short and J 1 base short, with 8 bases between. The CDR3 DNA follows: TGCAGTGCTGGAGGGGAGAACACTGAAGCTTTCTTT. Translating gives CSAGGENTEAFF.

V is TRBV28 and J is TRBJ2-5, with 8 bases that match TRBD1. The V segment lost 1 base and the J segment 0 bases; nucleotides outside the gene matches: 4. Germline loops: CDR1 MDHEN, CDR2 SYDVKM. This CDR3 region has 16 residues. The CDR3 bases are TGTGCCAGCAGTTTATCGACAGGGGCGTACCAAGAGACCCAGTACTTC. This encodes CASSLSTGAYQETQYF.

A remark on this clonotype: The junction departs from the called germline gene at one end, perhaps through a read error. This chain joins TRBV5-3 and TRBJ1-5, with D maybe TRBD1 (5 bases). TRBV5-3 is noted as an ORF with a role that remains uncertain. The CDR3 is 17 amino acids. The CDR3 nucleotides are TGTGCCAGCAGCTTGGCCCCGGCAGGCGGGGGGTCTAGGCCCCAGCATTTT. Amino acid sequence: CASSLAPAGGGSRPQHF.

V is TRBV5-4 and J is TRBJ1-6, with a tentative D call TRBD1 (5 bases). Looked up from germline, CDR1 is SGHNT and CDR2 is YYREEE (reference sequence). Trimming cost V 2 bases and J 7 bases, with 16 bases left between them. This CDR3 spans 16 amino acids. This CDR3 is CASSFAGDRSNSPLHF. For the CDR3, the DNA is TGTGCCAGCAGCTTCGCCGGGGACCGCTCCAATTCACCCCTCCACTTT. Filled out from reference TRBV5-4 and TRBJ1-6, the complete variable domain reads ETGVTQSPTHLIKTRGQQVTLRCSSQSGHNTVSWYQQALGQGPQFIFQYYREEENGRGNFPPRFSGLQFPNYSSELNVNALELDDSALYLCASSFAGDRSNSPLHFGNGTRLTVT.

V usage is TRBV15 and J usage is TRBJ2-2; D might be TRBD1 or TRBD2, each matching 6 bases. V shed 0 bases and J shed 6 bases, with 17 bases lying between them. The CDR3 contains 17 residues. CDR1 is LNHNV and CDR2 is YYDKDF in the germline V gene (reference sequence). The CDR3 spells CATSRDSGASRAGELFF. CDR3 DNA sequence: TGTGCCACCAGCAGAGATTCGGGGGCCAGTAGGGCCGGGGAGCTGTTTTTT.

This chain uses TRBV5-1 with TRBJ1-6; D remains unclear. Trimming shortened V by 0 bases and J by 2 bases, and 9 bases separated the two germline ends. The CDR3 length is 16 residues. Germline values: CDR1 SGHRS, CDR2 YFSETQ. The CDR3 DNA is TGCGCCAGCAGCTTGGAGGAGGTCGCCTATAATTCACCCCTCCACTTT. Its translation is CASSLEEVAYNSPLHF.

The chain joins TRBV9 to TRBJ1-6, with TRBD1 matching over 7 bases. Trimming removed 0 bases from V and 7 bases from J; junction bases left unmatched: 4. The CDR3 consists of 15 residues. Germline V gives CDR1 SGDLS, CDR2 YYNGEE. The CDR3 loop reads CASSVAGGQNSPLHF. Written as DNA, the CDR3 is TGTGCCAGCAGCGTAGCGGGGGGACAGAATTCACCCCTCCACTTT.

The chain links TRBV20-1 to TRBJ2-3, with 8 positions matching TRBD2. Looked up from germline, CDR1 is DFQATT and CDR2 is SNEGSKA (reference sequence). Trimming cost V 6 bases and J 0 bases; bases outside gene matches: 8. The CDR3 runs to 15 residues. CDR3 amino acids: CSAPGGRVSTDTQYF. CDR3 bases: TGCAGTGCGCCGGGGGGGCGGGTCAGCACAGATACGCAGTATTTT.

The chain has TRBV25-1 and TRBJ1-2; 10 nucleotides line up with TRBD1. V was pared by 4 bases and J by 4 bases, with 6 bases of the junction left unmatched. The CDR3 length is 15 residues. Germline loops: CDR1 MGHDK, CDR2 SYGVNS. CDR3 DNA: TGTGCCAGCAGTGGTAGGGACAGGGGTTTCTATGGCTACACCTTC. Residues: CASSGRDRGFYGYTF.

By share of the sample, this clonotype is medium-sized. This rearrangement joins TRBV20-1 to TRBJ2-2; no clear D. Germline loops: CDR1 DFQATT, CDR2 SNEGSKA (reference sequence). The V and J ends lost 0 bases and 8 bases respectively, with 10 bases between them. CDR3 length: 13 residues. The chain's CDR3 is CSARDPPGGELFF. The DNA for the CDR3 is TGCAGTGCTAGAGATCCCCCCGGGGGGGAGCTGTTTTTT.

V and J are TRBV7-6 and TRBJ2-1, with 10 bases identical to TRBD2. The germline gives CDR1 SGHVS, CDR2 FNYEAQ. The CDR3 runs 16 residues. The V gene end was trimmed by 5 bases and the J gene end by 5 bases; junction bases not matched to a gene: 9. CDR3 in amino acids: CASSRQLAGLHNEQFF. The CDR3 DNA follows: TGTGCCAGCAGCCGACAACTAGCGGGGCTCCACAATGAGCAGTTCTTC.

The J gene is TRBJ1-1, the V gene TRBV7-8, with D unclear. This CDR3 has 14 residues. Germline assignment: CDR1 SGHVS and CDR2 FQNEAQ. The V gene lost 7 bases and the J gene lost 4 bases, with 16 bases spanning the gap. CDR3 residues: CASTGLIRGTEAFF. CDR3 bases: TGTGCCAGCACTGGCCTAATCCGAGGCACTGAAGCTTTCTTT.

This clonotype was observed a handful of times. The chain uses TRBV15 and TRBJ2-3, with 9 bases fitting TRBD2. With V trimmed by 2 bases and J by 5 bases, 11 bases remained unmatched. This CDR3 spans 17 amino acids. Germline values: CDR1 LNHNV, CDR2 YYDKDF (reference sequence). CDR3 region: CATSRPMGGGARDTQYF. The CDR3 bases are TGTGCCACCAGCAGACCCATGGGCGGGGGGGCCCGAGATACGCAGTATTTT.

Here the CDR3 reads CASSGTGLNSPLHF. The CDR3 nucleotides are TGTGCCAGCAGTGGAACGGGGCTCAATTCACCCCTCCACTTT. The chain combines TRBV6-4 with TRBJ1-6, with a weak D call TRBD1 (5 bases). This CDR3 is built from 14 residues. Germline V gene lookup returns CDR1 MRHNA and CDR2 SNTAGT. Trimming took off 4 bases at V and 7 bases at J, with 11 bases between the two ends.

In DNA form, the CDR3 reads TGCGCCAGCAGCCCCGGGACAGCGGGCCTCAATCAGCCCCAGCATTTT. The encoded protein is CASSPGTAGLNQPQHF. This chain connects TRBV5-1 to TRBJ1-5; 7 nucleotides align to TRBD1. Germline V gene data show CDR1 as SGHRS and CDR2 as YFSETQ. Trimming at V came to 4 bases and at J to 3 bases, leaving 10 bases not matched to a gene. CDR3 length: 16 residues.

V gene TRBV10-3 combines with J gene TRBJ1-2; no firm D call. The CDR3 has 14 amino acids. In germline, CDR1 is ENHRY, CDR2 SYGVKD. Trimming left V 3 bases short and J 0 bases short, with 8 bases between. CDR3 region: CAISDHGANYGYTF. In nucleotides, the CDR3 is TGTGCCATCAGTGACCACGGAGCTAACTATGGCTACACCTTC.

This chain uses TRBV7-2 with TRBJ2-7; 9 bases map to TRBD2. This CDR3 contains 16 residues. V trimming: 4 bases; J trimming: 2 bases; junction bases outside the gene matches: 9. CDR1 is SGHTA and CDR2 is FQGNSA in the germline V gene. The CDR3: CASSSPAGGGAYEQYF. The CDR3 DNA sequence: TGTGCCAGCAGCTCACCCGCGGGCGGGGGGGCCTACGAGCAGTACTTC.